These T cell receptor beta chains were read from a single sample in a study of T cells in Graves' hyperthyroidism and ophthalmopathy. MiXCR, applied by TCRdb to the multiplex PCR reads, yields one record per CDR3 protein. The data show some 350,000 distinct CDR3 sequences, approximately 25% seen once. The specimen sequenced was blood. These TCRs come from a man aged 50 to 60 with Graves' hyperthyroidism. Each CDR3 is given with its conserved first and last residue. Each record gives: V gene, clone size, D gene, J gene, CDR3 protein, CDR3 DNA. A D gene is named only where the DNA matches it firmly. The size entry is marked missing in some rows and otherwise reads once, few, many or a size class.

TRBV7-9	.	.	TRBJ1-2	CASSLYLPSLPSGYTF	TGTGCCAGCAGCTTATACCTGCCCTCCCTTCCCAGTGGCTACACCTTC
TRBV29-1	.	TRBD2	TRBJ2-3	CSVVELAGSTDTQYF	TGCAGCGTTGTTGAACTAGCGGGTTCGACAGATACGCAGTATTTT
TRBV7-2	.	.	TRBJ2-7	CASSLRDKIYEQYF	TGTGCCAGCAGCTTGCGGGACAAGATCTACGAGCAGTACTTC
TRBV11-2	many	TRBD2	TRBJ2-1	CASSPIAGGPVNEQFF	TGTGCCAGCAGCCCAATAGCGGGAGGGCCTGTCAATGAGCAGTTCTTC
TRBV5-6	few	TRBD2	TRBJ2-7	CASSVSGTSGRVQYF	TGTGCCAGCAGCGTCTCCGGGACTAGCGGAAGAGTGCAGTACTTC
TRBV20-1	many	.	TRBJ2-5	CSAGVLGAGQETQYF	TGCAGTGCTGGGGTCCTGGGCGCGGGGCAAGAGACCCAGTACTTC
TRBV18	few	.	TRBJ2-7	CASSPGVFKGEQYF	TGTGCCAGCTCACCCGGGGTCTTCAAGGGGGAGCAGTACTTC
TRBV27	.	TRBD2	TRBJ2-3	CASSLLGLAVSTDTQYF	TGTGCCAGCAGTTTACTGGGGCTAGCGGTTAGCACAGATACGCAGTATTTT
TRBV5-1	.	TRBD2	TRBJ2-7	CASSLTSGNYEQYF	TGCGCCAGCAGCCTCACTAGCGGGAACTACGAGCAGTACTTC
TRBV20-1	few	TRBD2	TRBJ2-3	CSAASGTSTDTQYF	TGCAGTGCTGCTAGCGGGACAAGCACAGATACGCAGTATTTT
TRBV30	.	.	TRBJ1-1	CASGRDFEAFF	TGTGCCAGTGGAAGGGATTTTGAAGCTTTCTTT
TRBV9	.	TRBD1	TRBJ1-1	CASSATGGMNTEAFF	TGTGCCAGCAGCGCGACAGGGGGGATGAACACTGAAGCTTTCTTT
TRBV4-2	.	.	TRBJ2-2	CASRNVAGELFF	TGTGCCAGCAGGAATGTCGCCGGGGAGCTGTTTTTT
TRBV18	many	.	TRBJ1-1	CASSPRDREAFF	TGTGCCAGCTCACCACGAGACCGTGAAGCTTTCTTT
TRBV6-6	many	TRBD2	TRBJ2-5	CASSYSGLAGGAPQETQYF	TGTGCCAGCAGTTACTCGGGACTAGCGGGAGGGGCTCCACAAGAGACCCAGTACTTC
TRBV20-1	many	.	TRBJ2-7	CSAPSTQSYEQYF	TGCAGTGCTCCCTCAACCCAATCCTACGAGCAGTACTTC
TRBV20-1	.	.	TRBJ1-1	CSAEFSDRNTEAFF	TGCAGTGCAGAATTTTCGGACAGGAACACTGAAGCTTTCTTT
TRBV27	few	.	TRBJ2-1	CASSFRGLFLSSSYNEQFF	TGTGCCAGCAGTTTTCGGGGGCTATTCCTTTCGAGCTCCTACAATGAGCAGTTCTTC
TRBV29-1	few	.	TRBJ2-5	CSVTGIQETQYF	TGCAGCGTGACAGGTATTCAAGAGACCCAGTACTTC
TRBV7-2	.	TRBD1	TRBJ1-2	CASSSPGQGIGEYGYTF	TGTGCCAGCAGCTCCCCGGGACAGGGGATTGGAGAATATGGCTACACCTTC